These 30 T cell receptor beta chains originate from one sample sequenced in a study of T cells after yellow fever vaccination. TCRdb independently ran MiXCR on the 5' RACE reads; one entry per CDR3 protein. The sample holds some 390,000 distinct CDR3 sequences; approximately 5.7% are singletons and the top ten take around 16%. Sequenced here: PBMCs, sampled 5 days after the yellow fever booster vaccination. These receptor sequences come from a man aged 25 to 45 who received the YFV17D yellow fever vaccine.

This CDR3 is CASSLRDQPQHF. DNA for the CDR3: TGTGCCAGCAGTTTAAGAGATCAGCCCCAGCATTTT. The chain uses TRBV12-3 or TRBV12-4 and TRBJ1-5, with D hard to call. The CDR3 is 12 amino acids. V shed 2 bases and J shed 5 bases, with 4 bases lying between them.

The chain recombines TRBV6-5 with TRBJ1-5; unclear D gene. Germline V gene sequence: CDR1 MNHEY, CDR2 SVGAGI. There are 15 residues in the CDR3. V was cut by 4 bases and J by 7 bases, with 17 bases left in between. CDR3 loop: CASSLSRSAGQPQHF. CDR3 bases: TGTGCCAGCAGTTTATCCCGGAGTGCAGGACAGCCCCAGCATTTT.

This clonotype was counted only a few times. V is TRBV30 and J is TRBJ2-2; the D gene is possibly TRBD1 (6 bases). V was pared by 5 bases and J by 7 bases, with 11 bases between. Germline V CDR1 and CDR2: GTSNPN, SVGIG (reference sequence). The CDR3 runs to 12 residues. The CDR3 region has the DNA TGTGCCTGGGGGACACCTGGCGGGGAGCTGTTTTTT. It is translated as CAWGTPGGELFF.

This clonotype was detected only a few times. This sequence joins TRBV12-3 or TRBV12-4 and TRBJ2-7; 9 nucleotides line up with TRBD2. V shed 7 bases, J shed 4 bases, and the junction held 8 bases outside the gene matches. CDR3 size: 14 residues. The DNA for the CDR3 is TGTGCCAGCACCTATAGCGGGAGCCGGTACGAGCAGTACTTC. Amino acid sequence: CASTYSGSRYEQYF.

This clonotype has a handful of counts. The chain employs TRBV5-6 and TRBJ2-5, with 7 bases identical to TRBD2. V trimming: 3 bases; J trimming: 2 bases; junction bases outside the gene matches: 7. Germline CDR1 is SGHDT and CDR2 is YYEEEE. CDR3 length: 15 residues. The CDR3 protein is CASSSIGGGQETQYF. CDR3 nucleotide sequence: TGTGCCAGCAGCTCTATCGGCGGGGGACAAGAGACCCAGTACTTC. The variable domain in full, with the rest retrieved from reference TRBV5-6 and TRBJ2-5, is DAGVTQSPTHLIKTRGQQVTLRCSPKSGHDTVSWYQQALGQGPQFIFQYYEEEERQRGNFPDRFSGHQFPNYSSELNVNALLLGDSALYLCASSSIGGGQETQYFGPGTRLLVL.

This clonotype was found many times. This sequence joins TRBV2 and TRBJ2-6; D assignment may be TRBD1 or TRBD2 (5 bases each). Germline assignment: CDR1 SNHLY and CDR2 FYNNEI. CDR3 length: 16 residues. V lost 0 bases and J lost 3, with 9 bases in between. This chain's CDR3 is CASSEAGGSGANVLTF. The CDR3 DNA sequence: TGTGCCAGCAGTGAAGCTGGGGGAAGTGGGGCCAACGTCCTGACTTTC.

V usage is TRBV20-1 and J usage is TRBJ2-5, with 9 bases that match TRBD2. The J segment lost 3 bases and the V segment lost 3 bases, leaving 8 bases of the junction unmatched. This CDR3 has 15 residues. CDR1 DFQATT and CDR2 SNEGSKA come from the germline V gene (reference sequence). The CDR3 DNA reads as TGCAGTGCTAGTAATAGCGGGAGAGTTGAAGAGACCCAGTACTTC. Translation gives CSASNSGRVEETQYF.

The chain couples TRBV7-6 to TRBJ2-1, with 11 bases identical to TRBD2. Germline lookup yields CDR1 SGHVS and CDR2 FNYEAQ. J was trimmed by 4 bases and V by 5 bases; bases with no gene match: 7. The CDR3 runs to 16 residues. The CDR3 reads CASSHSTSGKYNEQFF. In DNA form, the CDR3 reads TGTGCCAGCAGCCATTCGACTAGCGGGAAATACAATGAGCAGTTCTTC.

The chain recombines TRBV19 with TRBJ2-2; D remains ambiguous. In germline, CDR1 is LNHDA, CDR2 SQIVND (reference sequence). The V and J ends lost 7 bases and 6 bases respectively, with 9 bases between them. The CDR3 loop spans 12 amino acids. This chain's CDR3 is CASTPRPGELFF. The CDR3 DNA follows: TGTGCCAGTACCCCAAGGCCCGGGGAGCTGTTTTTT.

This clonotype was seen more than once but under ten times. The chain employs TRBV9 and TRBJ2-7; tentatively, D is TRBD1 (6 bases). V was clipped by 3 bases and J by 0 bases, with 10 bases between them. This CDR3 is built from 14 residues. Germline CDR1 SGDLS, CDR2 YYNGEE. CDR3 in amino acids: CASSAGQSSYEQYF. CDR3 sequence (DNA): TGTGCCAGCAGCGCCGGACAGAGCTCCTACGAGCAGTACTTC.

The DNA for the CDR3 is TGTGCCAGCAGTACTAGCGGGGGACCGTGGGGCAATGAGCAGTTCTTC. It specifies CASSTSGGPWGNEQFF. J is TRBJ2-1 and V is TRBV28; 11 bases agree with TRBD2. CDR3 length: 16 residues. Trimming cost V 5 bases and J 6 bases; bases outside gene matches: 9. CDR1 is MDHEN and CDR2 is SYDVKM in the germline V gene.

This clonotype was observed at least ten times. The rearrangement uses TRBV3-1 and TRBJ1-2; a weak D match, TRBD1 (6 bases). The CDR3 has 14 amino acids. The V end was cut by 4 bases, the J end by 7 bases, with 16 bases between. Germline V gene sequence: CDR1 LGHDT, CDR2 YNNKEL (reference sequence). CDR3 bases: TGTGCCAGCAGCCTACGACAGGATTTTTCTGGCTACACCTTC. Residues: CASSLRQDFSGYTF.

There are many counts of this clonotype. The DNA of the CDR3 is TGTGCCAGCAGCTTCAGGGGAGGGATGTTCTTC. Translated: CASSFRGGMFF. The J gene is TRBJ2-1, the V gene TRBV11-2; D might be TRBD2 (7 bases). V dropped 3 bases and J dropped 15 bases, with 12 bases sitting between them. This CDR3 has 11 amino acids. Germline V gene lookup returns CDR1 SGHAT and CDR2 FQNNGV.

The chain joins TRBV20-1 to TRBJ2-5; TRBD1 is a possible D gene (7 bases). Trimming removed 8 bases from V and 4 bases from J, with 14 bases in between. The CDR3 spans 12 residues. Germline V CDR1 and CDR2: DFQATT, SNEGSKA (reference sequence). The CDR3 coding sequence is TGCAGTACAGGGGAGGTGGGAGAGACCCAGTACTTC. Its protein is CSTGEVGETQYF.

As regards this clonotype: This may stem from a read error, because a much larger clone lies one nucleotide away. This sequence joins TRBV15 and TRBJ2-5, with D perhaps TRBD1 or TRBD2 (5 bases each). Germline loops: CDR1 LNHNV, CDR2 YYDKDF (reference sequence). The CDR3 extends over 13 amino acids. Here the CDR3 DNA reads TGTGCCATCAGCAGAGGGGAACAAGAGACCCAGTACTTC. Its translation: CAISRGEQETQYF.

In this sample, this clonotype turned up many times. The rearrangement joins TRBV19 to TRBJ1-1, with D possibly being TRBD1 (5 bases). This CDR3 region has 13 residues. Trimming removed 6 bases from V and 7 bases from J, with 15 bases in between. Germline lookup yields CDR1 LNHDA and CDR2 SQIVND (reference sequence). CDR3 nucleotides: TGTGCCAGTAGGGGCTTTGGGACGGGTGAAGCTTTCTTT. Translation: CASRGFGTGEAFF.

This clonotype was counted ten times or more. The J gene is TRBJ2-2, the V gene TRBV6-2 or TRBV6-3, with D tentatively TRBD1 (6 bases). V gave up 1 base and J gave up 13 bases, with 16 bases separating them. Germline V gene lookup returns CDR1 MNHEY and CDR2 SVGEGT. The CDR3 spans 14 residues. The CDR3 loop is CASSYFFRTDGLFF. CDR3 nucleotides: TGTGCCAGCAGTTACTTCTTCCGGACAGACGGGCTGTTTTTT.

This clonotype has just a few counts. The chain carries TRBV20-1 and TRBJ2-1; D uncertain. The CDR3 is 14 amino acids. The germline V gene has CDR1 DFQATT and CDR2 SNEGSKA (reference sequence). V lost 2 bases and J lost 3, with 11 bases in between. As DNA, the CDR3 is TGCAGTGCTAGACCCCCCGAGTTCTACAATGAGCAGTTCTTC. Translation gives CSARPPEFYNEQFF.

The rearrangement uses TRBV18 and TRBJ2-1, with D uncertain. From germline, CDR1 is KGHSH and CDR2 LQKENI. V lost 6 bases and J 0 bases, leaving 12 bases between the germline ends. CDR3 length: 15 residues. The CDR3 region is CASSVDGPSYNEQFF. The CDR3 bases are TGTGCCAGCTCCGTGGACGGACCCTCCTACAATGAGCAGTTCTTC.

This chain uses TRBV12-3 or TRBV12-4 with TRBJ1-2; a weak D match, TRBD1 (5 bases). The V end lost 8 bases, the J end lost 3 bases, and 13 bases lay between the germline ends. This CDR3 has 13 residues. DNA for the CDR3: TGTGCCAGCTCGCGAGGGGCGGACTATGGCTACACCTTC. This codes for CASSRGADYGYTF.

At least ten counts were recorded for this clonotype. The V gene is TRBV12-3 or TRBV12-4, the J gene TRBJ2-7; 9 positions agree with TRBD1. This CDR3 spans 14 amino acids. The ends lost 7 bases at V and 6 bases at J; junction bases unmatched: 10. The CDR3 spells CASTYAGTGSEQYF. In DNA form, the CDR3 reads TGTGCCAGCACTTATGCCGGGACAGGGTCCGAGCAGTACTTC.

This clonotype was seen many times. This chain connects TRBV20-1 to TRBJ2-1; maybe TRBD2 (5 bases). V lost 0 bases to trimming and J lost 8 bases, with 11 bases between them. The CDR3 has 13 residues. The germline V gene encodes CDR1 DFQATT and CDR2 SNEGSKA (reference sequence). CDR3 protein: CSARDGAADEQFF. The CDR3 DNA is TGCAGTGCTAGAGACGGAGCGGCGGATGAGCAGTTCTTC.

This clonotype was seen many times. For the CDR3, the DNA is TGTGCCAGTAGTATAACCCCCAGCTCCTACAATGAGCAGTTCTTC. Its translation is CASSITPSSYNEQFF. The chain joins TRBV19 to TRBJ2-1; D is unresolved. Germline CDR1 LNHDA, CDR2 SQIVND (reference sequence). The CDR3 has 15 residues. Trimming took off 2 bases at V and 0 bases at J, with 8 bases between the two ends.

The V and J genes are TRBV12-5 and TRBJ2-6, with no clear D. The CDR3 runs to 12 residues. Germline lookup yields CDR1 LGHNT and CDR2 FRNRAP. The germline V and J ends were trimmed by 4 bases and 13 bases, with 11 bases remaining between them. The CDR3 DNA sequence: TGTGCTAGTGGTTCCCCGTTCGAGGTCCTGACTTTC. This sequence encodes CASGSPFEVLTF.

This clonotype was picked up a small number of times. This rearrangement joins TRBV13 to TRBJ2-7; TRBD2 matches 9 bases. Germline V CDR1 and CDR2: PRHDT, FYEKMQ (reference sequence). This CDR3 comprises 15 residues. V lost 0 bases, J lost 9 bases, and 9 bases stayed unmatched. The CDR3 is CASSLGTAGGSRQYF. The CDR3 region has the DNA TGTGCCAGCAGCTTAGGTACAGCGGGAGGCTCCCGGCAGTACTTC.

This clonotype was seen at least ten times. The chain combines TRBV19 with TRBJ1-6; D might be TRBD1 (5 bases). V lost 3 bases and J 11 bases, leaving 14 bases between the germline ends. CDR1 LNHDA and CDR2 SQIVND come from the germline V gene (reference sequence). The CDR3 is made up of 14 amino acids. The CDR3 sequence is CASSMVQGLAPLHF. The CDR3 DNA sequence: TGTGCCAGTAGTATGGTCCAGGGATTAGCACCCCTCCACTTT.

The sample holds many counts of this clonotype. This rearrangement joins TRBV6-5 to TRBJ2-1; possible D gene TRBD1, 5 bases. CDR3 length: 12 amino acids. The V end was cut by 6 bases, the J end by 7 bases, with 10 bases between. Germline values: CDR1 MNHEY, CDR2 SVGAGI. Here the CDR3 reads CASSSRVNEQFF. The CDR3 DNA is TGTGCCAGCAGCTCCAGGGTGAATGAGCAGTTCTTC.

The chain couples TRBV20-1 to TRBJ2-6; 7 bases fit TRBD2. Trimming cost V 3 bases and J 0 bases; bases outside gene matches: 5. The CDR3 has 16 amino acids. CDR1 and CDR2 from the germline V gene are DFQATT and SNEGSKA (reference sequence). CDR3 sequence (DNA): TGCAGTGCTAGGGCCGGGGGGAGCTCTGGGGCCAACGTCCTGACTTTC. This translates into CSARAGGSSGANVLTF.

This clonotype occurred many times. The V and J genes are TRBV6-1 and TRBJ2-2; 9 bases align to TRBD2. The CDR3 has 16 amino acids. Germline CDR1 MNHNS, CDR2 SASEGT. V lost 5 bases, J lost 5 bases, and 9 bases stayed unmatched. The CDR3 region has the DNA TGTGCCAGCAGTCCAGTAGCGGGAGTAAGAACCGGGGAGCTGTTTTTT. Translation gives CASSPVAGVRTGELFF.

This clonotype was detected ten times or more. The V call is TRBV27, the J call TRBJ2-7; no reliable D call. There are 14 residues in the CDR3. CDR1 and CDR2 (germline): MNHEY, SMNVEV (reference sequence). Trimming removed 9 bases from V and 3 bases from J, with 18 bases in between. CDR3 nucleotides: TGTGCCAGTTCCCCCGGTGATCGCGACTACGAGCAGTACTTC. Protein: CASSPGDRDYEQYF.